The clone carrying this TCR beta chain was seen only once. Its antigen is not identified. Clones were read by immunoSEQ multiplex PCR, and TCRdb kept only the in-frame ones, dropping some. Of about 110,000 clones in the sample, roughly 90% are singletons; the top ten hold 1.4%. This sample stems from a study of cytomegalovirus exposure and HLA in healthy donors. Study background: The roughly 110 validation repertoires were produced on the same platform as the 550 to 750 repertoires of the first cohort. This was reported in a later analysis. Study-wide findings and caveats: Cytomegalovirus status was reportedly diagnosed by the classifier with high sensitivity and specificity. Most sequenced TCRs were rare (though some public TCRs occurred in many donors).

The TCR sequence derives from a woman aged 25 to 45 in good health and CMV-seropositive. Sequenced: PBMCs.

The CDR3 nucleotides read TGTGCCAGCAGCTACGGGACAGGATTTCTCTACGAGCAGTACTTC. It translates to CASSYGTGFLYEQYF. The chain is built from TRBV5-6 and TRBJ2-7; TRBD1 agrees at 8 bases. With 3 bases clipped from V and 3 bases from J, the junction kept 8 bases outside the gene matches. The CDR3 is 15 residues long. Germline V gene lookup returns CDR1 SGHDT and CDR2 YYEEEE. The full variable domain, with the rest looked up from reference TRBV5-6 and TRBJ2-7, is DAGVTQSPTHLIKTRGQQVTLRCSPKSGHDTVSWYQQALGQGPQFIFQYYEEEERQRGNFPDRFSGHQFPNYSSELNVNALLLGDSALYLCASSYGTGFLYEQYFGPGTRLTVT.